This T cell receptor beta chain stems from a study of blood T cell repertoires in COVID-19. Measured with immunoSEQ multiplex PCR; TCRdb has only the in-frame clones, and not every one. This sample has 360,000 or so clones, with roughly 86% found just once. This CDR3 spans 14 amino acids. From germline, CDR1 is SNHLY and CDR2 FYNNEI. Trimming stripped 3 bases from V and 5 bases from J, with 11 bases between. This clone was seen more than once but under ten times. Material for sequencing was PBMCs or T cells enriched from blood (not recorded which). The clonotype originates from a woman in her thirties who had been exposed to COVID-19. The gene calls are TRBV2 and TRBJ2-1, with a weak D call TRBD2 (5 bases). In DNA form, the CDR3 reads TGTGCCAGCAGTGAGAGGCGGACTGACAATGAGCAGTTCTTC. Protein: CASSERRTDNEQFF.